What follows is one TCR beta chain and its context. Its antigen remains unknown. Clones were read by immunoSEQ multiplex PCR, and TCRdb kept only the in-frame ones, dropping some. The sample records over 20,000 clones, 65% to 85% being singletons. This sample is part of a study of T cells in tumors after PD-1 blockade. Study in general: Prior checkpoint blockade, systemic immunosuppressant use, or anti-cancer therapy within 4 weeks excluded patients. Treatment was either pembrolizumab 200 mg every 3 weeks or cemiplimab 350 mg every 2 weeks. General study points: Blood contained about two fifths of the tumor's TCR clonotypes.

The specimen was PBMCs, collected after anti-PD-1 treatment. The TCR sequence derives from a human donor with basal cell carcinoma.

The CDR3 DNA reads TGTGCCAGCAGTTTCAACAGGGGGCAAGAGACCCAGTACTTC. It translates to CASSFNRGQETQYF. The chain joins TRBV27 to TRBJ2-5; 8 bases fit TRBD1. After removal of 3 bases from V and 2 bases from J, the junction contained 2 bases not matched to a gene. CDR3 length: 14 amino acids. The germline gives CDR1 MNHEY, CDR2 SMNVEV (reference sequence).